The table lists the clone carrying this T cell receptor beta chain with a few counts. Losses at the gene ends were 2 bases for V and 0 bases for J; bases not matched to a gene: 4. The CDR3 consists of 18 residues. Germline CDR1 SGDLS, CDR2 YYNGEE. Averaging approximately 0.11 L, one heparinised blood draw was given by each donor. This entry belongs to a study of beta chain features in type 1 diabetes. Study as a whole: Sorted cells examined across all samples numbered approximately 100 million.

The isolated RNA, all of it, was reverse transcribed, so expressed TCRB transcripts were what got sequenced. Sequenced by immunoSEQ multiplex PCR; TCRdb stores in-frame clones only, minus some. The sample lists hundreds of thousands of clones; more than 9% were seen once. J is TRBJ2-2 and V is TRBV9; 13 nucleotides line up with TRBD2. Input material: naive CD4+ T cells from blood. The origin of this receptor is a woman aged 18-29 years in good health. In nucleotides, the CDR3 is TGTGCCAGCAGCGTCGGACTAGCGGGGGTCGCGAACACCGGGGAGCTGTTTTTT. Protein: CASSVGLAGVANTGELFF.